This T cell receptor beta chain originates from a study of technical replicates of blood from several donors. V lost 0 bases to trimming and J lost 3 bases; unmatched junction nucleotides: 1. The CDR3 extends over 15 amino acids. Germline V lookup: CDR1 MNHNS, CDR2 SASEGT. TCRdb keeps only in-frame clones here, not all; method: immunoSEQ multiplex PCR. The sample lists 95,000 or so clones, roughly 96% occurring once. The receptor was derived from a human donor in good health. Sequenced sample: T cells isolated from PBMCs. The chain carries TRBV6-1 and TRBJ2-7, with 11 positions matching TRBD1. The CDR3 is CASSEAGTGGYEQYF. The CDR3 nucleotides read TGTGCCAGCAGTGAAGCGGGGACAGGGGGCTACGAGCAGTACTTC.